This T cell receptor (beta chain) was captured by sequencing in a study of T cells after yellow fever vaccination. This clonotype was observed a handful of times. From germline, CDR1 is SGHVS and CDR2 FQNEAQ. V shed 5 bases and J 10 bases; nucleotides not matched to a gene: 6. This CDR3 spans 13 amino acids. MiXCR, run by TCRdb on the 5' RACE reads, gives a single entry per CDR3 protein. The table records roughly 160,000 distinct CDR3 sequences, over 7% of them present only once. Source: CD8+ T cells sorted from PBMCs, taken 45 days after the yellow fever booster vaccination. The chain links TRBV7-8 to TRBJ2-1; 9 bases are a match to TRBD1. This TCR came from a man aged 18 to 30 who received the YFV17D yellow fever vaccine. The CDR3 sequence: CASSPRQGEEQFF. The CDR3 nucleotides read TGTGCCAGCAGCCCGAGACAGGGGGAAGAGCAGTTCTTC.